This T cell receptor (beta chain) derives from a study of Graves' ophthalmopathy and Graves' hyperthyroidism. Whole-study findings and limits: This model predicted ophthalmopathy progression (sensitivity 65% to 71%, specificity approximately 77%).

This clonotype was seen just once. Its antigen remains unknown. The sequenced template was RNA, covering the TCR beta CDR3 region. First-round RT-PCR employed HTBI primers, with a second-round multiplex PCR after it. TCRdb used MiXCR to reprocess the multiplex PCR reads, holding one entry per CDR3 protein. The repertoire has tens of thousands of distinct CDR3 sequences, 48% of them found once; the top ten carry around 6.2%. Germline V gives CDR1 SNHLY, CDR2 FYNNEI. There are 17 residues in the CDR3. Unmatched junction bases numbered 7, after V lost 4 bases and J lost 3 bases. Enrollment excluded any patients with other autoimmune diseases, uncontrolled infections, pregnancy or lactation.

Sequenced: peripheral blood. This receptor was obtained from an adult woman with stable Graves' hyperthyroidism. The genes are TRBV2 and TRBJ2-6, with TRBD1 identical over 9 bases. The CDR3 DNA is TGTGCCAGCAGTGGCCGGGACAGGGAAAGTGGGGCCAACGTCCTGACTTTC. Amino acid sequence: CASSGRDRESGANVLTF.